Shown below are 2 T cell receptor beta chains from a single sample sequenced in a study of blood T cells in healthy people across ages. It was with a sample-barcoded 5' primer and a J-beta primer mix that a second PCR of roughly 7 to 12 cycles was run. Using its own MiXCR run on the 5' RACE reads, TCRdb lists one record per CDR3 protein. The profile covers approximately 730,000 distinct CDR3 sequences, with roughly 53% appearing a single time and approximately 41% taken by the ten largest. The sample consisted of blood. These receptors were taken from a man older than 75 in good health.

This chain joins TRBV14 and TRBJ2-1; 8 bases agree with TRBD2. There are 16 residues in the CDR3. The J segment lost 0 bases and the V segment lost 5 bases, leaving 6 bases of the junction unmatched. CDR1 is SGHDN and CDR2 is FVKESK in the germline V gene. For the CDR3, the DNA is TGTGCCAGCAGCTCCGGGACTAGAGTCTCCTACAATGAGCAGTTCTTC. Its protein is CASSSGTRVSYNEQFF.

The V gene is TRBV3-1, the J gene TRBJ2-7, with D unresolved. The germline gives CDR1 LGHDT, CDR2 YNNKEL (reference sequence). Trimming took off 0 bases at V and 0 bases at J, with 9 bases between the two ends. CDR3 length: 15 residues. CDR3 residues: CASSQDQLDSYEQYF. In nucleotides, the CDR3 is TGTGCCAGCAGCCAAGACCAACTGGACTCCTACGAGCAGTACTTC.